The table lists the clone carrying this T cell receptor (beta chain) with a few counts. The antigen is not known. The V end was cut by 5 bases, the J end by 6 bases, with 8 bases between. CDR1 SGHTA and CDR2 FQGNSA come from the germline V gene. The CDR3 contains 12 residues. The data were obtained in a study of response to subunit inactivated influenza vaccine. Findings and limits, study-wide: Authors suggested each seasonal influenza vaccination recruits few new T cells.

TCRdb re-called the RT-PCR reads through MiXCR, storing one row per CDR3 protein. The sample has just under 250,000 distinct CDR3 sequences; 12% are singletons. The clonotype originates from a middle-aged man who received an inactivated influenza vaccine. The input for sequencing was non-naive T cells sorted from PBMCs, taken 14 to 15 days before vaccination. V and J are TRBV7-2 and TRBJ2-1; D gene uncertain. CDR3 nucleotide sequence: TGTGCCAGCAGCCCAAACTTCAATGAGCAGTTCTTC. It yields the protein CASSPNFNEQFF.